This is a list of T cell receptor beta chains from one sample in a study of T cells in Graves' hyperthyroidism and ophthalmopathy. Each CDR3 protein is one row after TCRdb ran MiXCR on the multiplex PCR reads. The data hold approximately 620,000 distinct CDR3 sequences, with more than 11% observed a single time. The sample was blood. The receptors originated from a woman aged 25 to 45 with Graves' hyperthyroidism that later progressed to Graves' ophthalmopathy. CDR3s include the opening cysteine and the closing phenylalanine or tryptophan. D genes are given only for firm matches. Clone size is shown for a subset of rows, as once, few, many or a class of expanded clone.

TRBJ2-4	many	TRBV6-2/TRBV6-3	-	TGTGCCAGCAGTTTCGACCAGCGGATTCAGTACTTC	CASSFDQRIQYF
TRBJ1-4	many	TRBV14	-	TGTGCCAGCAGCCACCGGGACGGGATAAATGAAAAACTGTTTTTT	CASSHRDGINEKLFF
TRBJ1-2	-	TRBV6-2/TRBV6-3	-	TGTGCCAGCAGCCTGAGGACCGCGGGCTTTGGCTACACCTTC	CASSLRTAGFGYTF
TRBJ2-2	-	TRBV4-3	TRBD2	TGCGCCAGCAGCCGCGGACTAGCGTTGAGCGGGGAGCTGTTTTTT	CASSRGLALSGELFF
TRBJ1-2	many	TRBV29-1	-	TGCAGCGTTGGGGCAGGGACTAACTATGGCTACACCTTC	CSVGAGTNYGYTF
TRBJ2-7	many	TRBV11-2	-	TGTGCCAGCAGCTTACAGAGGTGGAGTTTCTACGAGCAGTACTTC	CASSLQRWSFYEQYF
TRBJ1-2	many	TRBV12-3/TRBV12-4	TRBD1	TGTGCCAGCAGCTTTGGACAGGGAGGCTATGGCTACACCTTC	CASSFGQGGYGYTF
TRBJ1-1	many	TRBV19	-	TGTGCCAGTAGTATGGTTGGGGGCACTGAAGCTTTCTTT	CASSMVGGTEAFF
TRBJ1-1	many	TRBV12-3/TRBV12-4	TRBD1	TGTGCCAGCAGACCACTGACAGGGGTGAACACTGAAGCTTTCTTT	CASRPLTGVNTEAFF
TRBJ1-6	-	TRBV5-6	-	TGTGCCAGCAGCTTGGTTGGAGTAGGGGGGAATTCACCCCTCCACTTT	CASSLVGVGGNSPLHF
TRBJ1-1	many	TRBV11-3	-	TGTGCCAGCAGCCCGGGAGGGGTATCGAACACTGAAGCTTTCTTT	CASSPGGVSNTEAFF
TRBJ2-5	many	TRBV12-3/TRBV12-4	TRBD1	TGTGCCAGCAGATTAGGACAGGGAGAGACCCAGTACTTC	CASRLGQGETQYF
TRBJ1-5	few	TRBV20-1	TRBD1	TGCAGTGCTGGGGACAGAATGTTATCCGAGAATCAGCCCCAGCATTTT	CSAGDRMLSENQPQHF
TRBJ2-3	many	TRBV10-1	-	TGCGCCAGCAGTGATAACACGGGTTCGACGGATACGCAGTATTTT	CASSDNTGSTDTQYF
TRBJ2-7	-	TRBV3-1	TRBD1	TGTGCCAGCAGCCGGACAGGGGGCAGCGGGAAGTCCTACGAGCAGTACTTC	CASSRTGGSGKSYEQYF
TRBJ1-4	-	TRBV7-2	-	TGTGCCAGCAGCTTATTGGGGGGGCCAGGGGAGGATGAAAAACTGATTTTT	CASSLLGGPGEDEKLIF
TRBJ2-7	many	TRBV28	TRBD2	TGTGCCAGCAGTCCTGCTCTAGCGGGGGAGCAGTACTTC	CASSPALAGEQYF
TRBJ2-1	few	TRBV20-1	TRBD2	TGCAGTGCTAGGACTAGCGGGAGTGGTCGTCGGAATGAGCAGTTCTTC	CSARTSGSGRRNEQFF
TRBJ2-7	-	TRBV6-1	TRBD1	TGTGCCAGCAGTGAATTCCCCCCGGTGGTGGACAGGGGGATCTACGAGCAGTACTTC	CASSEFPPVVDRGIYEQYF
TRBJ2-6	-	TRBV9	-	TGTGCCAGCAGCGCCGACTTAGGGCCTGGGGCCAACGTCCTGACTTTC	CASSADLGPGANVLTF
TRBJ2-7	few	TRBV20-1	-	TGCAGTGCCCTTGCTCGGGGTCGGGCCTACGAGCAGTACTTC	CSALARGRAYEQYF
TRBJ1-2	many	TRBV10-3	-	TGTGCCATCAGTGAACAAGGATGGGATGGCTACACCTTC	CAISEQGWDGYTF
TRBJ1-2	-	TRBV19	-	TGTGCCAGTAGTATAGAAGACCGTCCAGGCTACACCTTC	CASSIEDRPGYTF
TRBJ1-2	-	TRBV20-1	-	TGCAGTGTTCAGGGCCAGGGCTATGGCTACACCTTC	CSVQGQGYGYTF
TRBJ2-7	few	TRBV11-2	-	TGTGCCAGCCTCGGGGTAGGAAGCTCCTACGAGCAGTACTTC	CASLGVGSSYEQYF
TRBJ2-4	many	TRBV27	-	TGTGCCAGCAGTTTATATTCCCCGGGTACGGAAAACATTCAGTACTTC	CASSLYSPGTENIQYF
TRBJ2-1	-	TRBV6-1	-	TGTGCCAGCAGTGAAAGTACCCTACCGTCCTGGCAGTTCTTC	CASSESTLPSWQFF
TRBJ1-5	many	TRBV12-3/TRBV12-4	TRBD1	TGTGCCAGCAGTTTTCGCGGACAGGAAAATCAGCCCCAGCATTTT	CASSFRGQENQPQHF
TRBJ2-3	many	TRBV11-2	TRBD2	TGTGCCAGCAGCCGATTGCCCCTAGCGGGAGGCAGCACAGATACGCAGTATTTT	CASSRLPLAGGSTDTQYF
TRBJ1-1	few	TRBV27	-	TGTGCCAGCAGTAAAGGACCCCATGGAGCTTTCTTT	CASSKGPHGAFF
TRBJ1-5	many	TRBV12-5	TRBD1	TGTGCTAGTGGTTCAAACTCTCCGGGACAGGGTAAGGTAAATCAGCCCCAGCATTTT	CASGSNSPGQGKVNQPQHF
TRBJ2-7	many	TRBV6-6	TRBD2	TGTGCCAGCAGTTACTCGGGGACTAGCGGAGCGGAAGCCTACGAGCAGTACTTC	CASSYSGTSGAEAYEQYF
TRBJ1-1	many	TRBV6-1	-	TGTGCCAGCAGCCTACAGGGATCTAGGGACACTGAAGCTTTCTTT	CASSLQGSRDTEAFF
TRBJ2-5	many	TRBV24-1	TRBD2	TGTGCCACCAGTGATTCTAGCGGACAAGAGACCCAGTACTTC	CATSDSSGQETQYF
TRBJ1-1	many	TRBV11-3	-	TGTGCCAGCAGCCCTAGCACTGAAGCTTTCTTT	CASSPSTEAFF
TRBJ2-5	many	TRBV2	TRBD2	TGTGCCAGCAATAGCGGGAGGGCCGGTGAGACCCAGTACTTC	CASNSGRAGETQYF
TRBJ1-1	many	TRBV28	-	TGTGCCAGCATACAGGGTGCTGAAGCTTTCTTT	CASIQGAEAFF
TRBJ2-2	many	TRBV6-5	-	TGTGCCAGCAGTTACTCGGTCTCCCCAGGCACCGGGGAGCTGTTTTTT	CASSYSVSPGTGELFF
TRBJ1-2	many	TRBV12-3/TRBV12-4	-	TGTGCCAGCAGTCCCTTCGGGACGGTCTATGGCTACACCTTC	CASSPFGTVYGYTF
TRBJ2-1	many	TRBV27	-	TGTGCCAGTAGGGCCGGGTGGGAGCAGTTCTTC	CASRAGWEQFF
TRBJ2-1	many	TRBV29-1	-	TGCTTATCTAGGGACAACTACAATGAGCAGTTCTTC	CLSRDNYNEQFF
TRBJ2-1	many	TRBV24-1	TRBD1	TGTGCCACCAGTGCCAACGCCGGGACAGGAAGCTCCTACAATGAGCAGTTCTTC	CATSANAGTGSSYNEQFF
TRBJ1-4	-	TRBV19	TRBD1	TGTGCCAGTAGTATCGGGACAGGGGGCAATGAAAAACTGTTTTTT	CASSIGTGGNEKLFF
TRBJ1-1	few	TRBV6-1	-	TGTGCCAGCAGTTCACTGGACCCCACTGAAGCTTTCTTT	CASSSLDPTEAFF